Listed below are T cell receptor beta chains from one sample, sequenced in a study of CD8 T cells in Susac syndrome. TCRdb itself ran the immunoSEQ multiplex PCR reads through MiXCR, one entry per CDR3 protein. The profile shows about 200,000 distinct CDR3 sequences, about 91% of them singletons. Sequencing was performed on CD4+ T cells from PBMCs. The receptor set was obtained from a human donor with Susac syndrome. Each CDR3 is given without its conserved first and last residue.

J gene: TRBJ1-2; V gene: TRBV20-1; CDR3 protein: SSLAQRNYGYT
J gene: TRBJ2-5; V gene: TRBV7-9; CDR3 protein: ASSSHGLAGETQY
J gene: TRBJ2-1; V gene: TRBV20-1; CDR3 protein: SVRTPNNEQF
J gene: TRBJ2-2; V gene: TRBV5-4; CDR3 protein: ASSLSGELF
J gene: TRBJ1-6; V gene: TRBV12-3/TRBV12-4; CDR3 protein: ASSLGWGGNSPLH
J gene: TRBJ2-7; V gene: TRBV6-5; CDR3 protein: ASSLGAVYEQY
J gene: TRBJ2-3; V gene: TRBV12-3/TRBV12-4; CDR3 protein: ASSTIWTDTQY
J gene: TRBJ1-1; V gene: TRBV6-2/TRBV6-3; CDR3 protein: ASSRTTGREETEAF
J gene: TRBJ2-5; V gene: TRBV28; CDR3 protein: ASSFLASGRRETQY
J gene: TRBJ2-6; V gene: TRBV12-3/TRBV12-4; CDR3 protein: ASSSMTGGLGGANVLT
J gene: TRBJ2-5; V gene: TRBV12-5; CDR3 protein: ASGLGQGAETQY
J gene: TRBJ2-1; V gene: TRBV5-1; CDR3 protein: ASSLEGTYSYNEQF
J gene: TRBJ2-7; V gene: TRBV18; CDR3 protein: ASSPGGGIYEQY
J gene: TRBJ2-3; V gene: TRBV18; CDR3 protein: ASSPPNHPSTDTQY
J gene: TRBJ2-3; V gene: TRBV20-1; CDR3 protein: SARRTSGGYTQY
J gene: TRBJ2-5; V gene: TRBV24-1; CDR3 protein: ATSDPGRQETQY
J gene: TRBJ2-3; V gene: TRBV9; CDR3 protein: ASSVVGTLAEITDTQY
J gene: TRBJ1-3; V gene: TRBV6-2/TRBV6-3; CDR3 protein: ASGTHGTAGNTIY
J gene: TRBJ1-5; V gene: TRBV5-5; CDR3 protein: ASSLAGGVQPQH
J gene: TRBJ1-5; V gene: TRBV27; CDR3 protein: ASSPAGTVTNSWH
J gene: TRBJ2-3; V gene: TRBV20-1; CDR3 protein: SASKLAHSSTDTQY
J gene: TRBJ1-1; V gene: TRBV4-1; CDR3 protein: ASSQDERTEAF
J gene: TRBJ2-3; V gene: TRBV20-1; CDR3 protein: SALLPSGTSTDTQY
J gene: TRBJ2-2; V gene: TRBV19; CDR3 protein: ASSTPRQGRNTGELF
J gene: TRBJ1-5; V gene: TRBV7-9; CDR3 protein: ASSLGRKGRTREHQPQH
J gene: TRBJ2-4; V gene: TRBV7-9; CDR3 protein: ASSLAASKNIQY
J gene: TRBJ1-1; V gene: TRBV30; CDR3 protein: AWTGGPQAEAF
J gene: TRBJ2-2; V gene: TRBV3-1; CDR3 protein: ASSPWTATDTNTGELF
J gene: TRBJ1-2; V gene: TRBV18; CDR3 protein: ASSPRQGSDYGYT
J gene: TRBJ1-2; V gene: TRBV5-6; CDR3 protein: ASSLGAGNNYGYT
J gene: TRBJ2-7; V gene: TRBV5-4; CDR3 protein: ASSSQGAHEQY
J gene: TRBJ2-5; V gene: TRBV2; CDR3 protein: AKIMETQY
J gene: TRBJ1-5; V gene: TRBV15; CDR3 protein: ATSRGFSAINQPQH
J gene: TRBJ2-3; V gene: TRBV30; CDR3 protein: AWSVGQFTDTQY
J gene: TRBJ1-2; V gene: TRBV29-1; CDR3 protein: SVAGGHYGYT
J gene: TRBJ2-6; V gene: TRBV5-1; CDR3 protein: ASSLAEGSGANVLT
J gene: TRBJ1-1; V gene: TRBV5-1; CDR3 protein: ASSFRGRGDTEAF
J gene: TRBJ2-3; V gene: TRBV5-1; CDR3 protein: ASSSQGLAGGNTDTQY
J gene: TRBJ1-4; V gene: TRBV7-9; CDR3 protein: ASSPVTGSEKLF
J gene: TRBJ1-2; V gene: TRBV25-1; CDR3 protein: ASSEFGRDNYGYT
J gene: TRBJ2-7; V gene: TRBV7-2; CDR3 protein: ASSLRLAGVGEQY
J gene: TRBJ2-5; V gene: TRBV5-4; CDR3 protein: ASSFGLAETQY
J gene: TRBJ2-2; V gene: TRBV29-1; CDR3 protein: SAGTSGNTGELF
J gene: TRBJ1-2; V gene: TRBV19; CDR3 protein: ASSIGDRGYYT
J gene: TRBJ1-6; V gene: TRBV12-3/TRBV12-4; CDR3 protein: ASSFPKTGTRGAPLH